The present entry profiles one T cell receptor beta chain with its context. Its antigen is undetermined. These data come from a study of cytomegalovirus exposure and HLA in healthy donors. Across the whole study: T cells numbering around 190 million yielded around 120 million unique TCR beta sequences in an earlier analysis. Findings and caveats of the study: The majority of TCR sequences were rare, yet some public TCRs appeared in many donors. For TCR beta chains, V- and J-gene trimming was later linked to a missense DCLRE1C variant. At a 0.05 false discovery rate, a later analysis found about 17,000 TCR beta sequences to be associated with HLA alleles.

The PCR had 60 Vbeta and 13 Jbeta primers. Profiling relied on immunoSEQ multiplex PCR, and the TCRdb table lists in-frame clones only, not all of them. The sample records about 240,000 clones, approximately 81% being singletons. This sequence was found in a woman aged 55-69 years in good health and CMV-seropositive. The sequencing sample was made of PBMCs.

Here the CDR3 DNA reads TGTGCCAGCAGCTTAGCTCTACGGGACAGCAACACTGAAGCTTTCTTT. Translated: CASSLALRDSNTEAFF. The chain is built from TRBV7-9 and TRBJ1-1, with TRBD1 matching 7 bases. The V segment lost 0 bases and the J segment 2 bases; nucleotides outside the gene matches: 6. The CDR3 sequence is 16 residues long. CDR1 and CDR2 from the germline V gene are SEHNR and FQNEAQ (reference sequence).